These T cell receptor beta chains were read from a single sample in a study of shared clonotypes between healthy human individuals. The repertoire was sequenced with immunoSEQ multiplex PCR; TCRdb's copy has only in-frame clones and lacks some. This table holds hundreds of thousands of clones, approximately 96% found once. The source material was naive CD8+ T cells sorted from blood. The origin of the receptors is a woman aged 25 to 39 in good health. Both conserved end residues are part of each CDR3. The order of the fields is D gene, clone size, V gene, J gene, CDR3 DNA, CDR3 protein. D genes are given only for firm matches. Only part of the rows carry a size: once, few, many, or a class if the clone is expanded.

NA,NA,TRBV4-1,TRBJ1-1,TGCGCCAGCAGCCGCACCGGAGGGGGGACCACTGAAGCTTTCTTT,CASSRTGGGTTEAFF
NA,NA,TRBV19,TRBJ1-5,TGTGCCAGTAGTATAGGGGGGGCCCAGCCCCAGCATTTT,CASSIGGAQPQHF
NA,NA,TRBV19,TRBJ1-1,TGTGCCAGTAGTATTGGCGGGGAATTAAAGGAAGCTTTCTTT,CASSIGGELKEAFF
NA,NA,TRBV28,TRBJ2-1,TGTGCCAGCAGCCCTCGGGAATCTAGTCGTGAGCAGTTCTTC,CASSPRESSREQFF
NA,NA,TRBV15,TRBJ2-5,TGTGCCACCAGCAGAGAGACCCGGGAGACCCAGTACTTC,CATSRETRETQYF
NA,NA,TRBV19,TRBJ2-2,TGTGCCAGTAGTATAGCGTACGCCGGGGAGCTGTTTTTT,CASSIAYAGELFF
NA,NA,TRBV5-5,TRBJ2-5,TGTGCCAGCAGTTTAGGGGTAGCGACCCAGTACTTC,CASSLGVATQYF
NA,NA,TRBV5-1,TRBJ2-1,TGCGCCAGCAGGTCGGGTGGACCAAATGAGCAGTTCTTC,CASRSGGPNEQFF
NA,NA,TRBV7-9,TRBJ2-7,TGTGCCAGCAGCCACCGGGACACTCCCTACGAGCAGTACTTC,CASSHRDTPYEQYF
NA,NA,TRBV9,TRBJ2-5,TGTGCCAGCAGCCCAACCCCGGGACAAGAGACCCAGTACTTC,CASSPTPGQETQYF
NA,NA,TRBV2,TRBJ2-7,TGTGCCAGCAGAGATCCAGTGGTATTCTACGAGCAGTACTTC,CASRDPVVFYEQYF
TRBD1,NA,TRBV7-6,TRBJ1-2,TGTGCCAGCAGCTTAGGACTAGCCGGGACAGGGTTGCTCAACTATGGCTACACCTTC,CASSLGLAGTGLLNYGYTF
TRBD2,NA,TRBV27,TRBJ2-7,TGTGCCAGCAGTTATCTAGCGGGAGGGCTAGTGTACGAGCAGTACTTC,CASSYLAGGLVYEQYF
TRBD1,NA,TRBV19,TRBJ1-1,TGTGCCAGTAGTCTAACAGGGGCGACTGAAGCTTTCTTT,CASSLTGATEAFF
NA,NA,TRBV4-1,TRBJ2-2,TGCGCCAGCAGCCAAGAGTCGGGTTGGGCCGGGGAGCTGTTTTTT,CASSQESGWAGELFF
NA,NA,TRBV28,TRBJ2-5,TGTGCCAGCAGTTTACTTTTGATTCCCCAAGAGACCCAGTACTTC,CASSLLLIPQETQYF
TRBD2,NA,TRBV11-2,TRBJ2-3,TGTGCCAGCAGCTTAGTGGTAGCGGGGATCACAGATACGCAGTATTTT,CASSLVVAGITDTQYF
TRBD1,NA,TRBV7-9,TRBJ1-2,TGTGCCAGCAGCCAGCTTGGGACAGGGGCTAACTATGGCTACACCTTC,CASSQLGTGANYGYTF
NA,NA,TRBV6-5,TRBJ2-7,TGTGCCAGCAGGGTGGAACAGGGAATCTCCTACGAGCAGTACTTC,CASRVEQGISYEQYF
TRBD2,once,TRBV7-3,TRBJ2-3,TGTGCCAGCAGCTTTGCTAGCGGGAGGTCGGATACGCAGTATTTT,CASSFASGRSDTQYF
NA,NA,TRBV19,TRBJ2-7,TGTGCCAGTAGTATATACGGGGACTACGAGCAGTACTTC,CASSIYGDYEQYF
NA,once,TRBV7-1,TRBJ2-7,TGTGCCAGCAGCTTAGCAGCCCCGGTCGAGCAGTACTTC,CASSLAAPVEQYF
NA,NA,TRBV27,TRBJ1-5,TGTGCCAGCACCACCGGCCTATTGCCCCAGCATTTT,CASTTGLLPQHF